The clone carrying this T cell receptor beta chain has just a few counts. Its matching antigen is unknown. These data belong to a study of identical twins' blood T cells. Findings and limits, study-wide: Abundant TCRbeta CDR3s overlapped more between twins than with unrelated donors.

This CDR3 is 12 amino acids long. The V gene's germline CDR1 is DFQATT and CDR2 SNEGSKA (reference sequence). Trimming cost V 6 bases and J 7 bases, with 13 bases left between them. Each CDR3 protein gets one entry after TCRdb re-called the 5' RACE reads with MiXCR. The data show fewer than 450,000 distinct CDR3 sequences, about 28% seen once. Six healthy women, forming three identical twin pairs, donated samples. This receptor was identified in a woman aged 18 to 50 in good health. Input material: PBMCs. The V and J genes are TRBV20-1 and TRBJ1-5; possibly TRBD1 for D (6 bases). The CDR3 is CSADTGNQPQHF. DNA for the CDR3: TGCAGTGCGGACACAGGGAACCAGCCCCAGCATTTT.